This entry lists 17 T cell receptor beta chains sequenced from one sample in a study of blood T cell repertoires in COVID-19. TCRdb keeps only in-frame clones here, not all; method: immunoSEQ multiplex PCR. The sample has approximately 76,000 clones, approximately 86% seen once. What was sequenced was peripheral blood. These receptors originate from a woman aged 55 to 70 with acute or convalescent COVID-19.

The V and J genes are TRBV6-6 and TRBJ2-7; TRBD1 aligns across 7 bases. Germline V gene lookup returns CDR1 MNHNY and CDR2 SVGAGI (reference sequence). This CDR3 contains 15 residues. Trimming removed 6 bases from V and 0 bases from J; junction bases left unmatched: 8. CDR3 amino acids: CASRMTGSGSYEQYF. For the CDR3, the DNA is TGTGCCAGCAGAATGACAGGGAGTGGCTCCTACGAGCAGTACTTC.

V and J are TRBV7-9 and TRBJ1-1, with D possibly being TRBD1 (5 bases). V was trimmed by 5 bases and J by 4 bases, leaving 20 bases between them. The CDR3 loop spans 16 amino acids. Germline V CDR1 and CDR2: SEHNR, FQNEAQ (reference sequence). The CDR3 loop reads CASSPNPGKGATEAFF. The CDR3 DNA follows: TGTGCCAGCAGCCCAAACCCAGGGAAAGGGGCCACTGAAGCTTTCTTT.

This clone was seen only a few times. This chain joins TRBV28 and TRBJ1-1; D might be TRBD1 (5 bases). Germline CDR1 MDHEN, CDR2 SYDVKM. Trimming took off 5 bases at V and 11 bases at J, with 21 bases between the two ends. This CDR3 contains 14 residues. Here the CDR3 reads CASSLLDRFTRAFF. For the CDR3, the DNA is TGTGCCAGCAGTCTACTTGACAGATTCACCCGCGCTTTCTTT.

The chain joins TRBV7-2 to TRBJ1-1; the D gene is possibly TRBD1 (6 bases). Trimming stripped 1 base from V and 0 bases from J, with 15 bases between. CDR3 length: 17 amino acids. CDR1 SGHTA and CDR2 FQGNSA come from the germline V gene. The CDR3 DNA follows: TGTGCCAGCAGCTTAGGGCAGGGGAGAATCATGAACACTGAAGCTTTCTTT. It codes for CASSLGQGRIMNTEAFF. Full variable domain (remainder filled in from reference TRBV7-2 and TRBJ1-1): GAGVSQSPSNKVTEKGKDVELRCDPISGHTALYWYRQSLGQGLEFLIYFQGNSAPDKSGLPSDRFSAERTGGSVSTLTIQRTQQEDSAVYLCASSLGQGRIMNTEAFFGQGTRLTVV.

The CDR3, as DNA: TGTGCCAGCAGTTTTGGCCATGAGCAGTTCTTC. It is translated as CASSFGHEQFF. This chain joins TRBV28 and TRBJ2-1; D gene ambiguous. This CDR3 is built from 11 residues. V was shortened by 3 bases and J by 8 bases, with 5 bases between the two germline ends. Germline values: CDR1 MDHEN, CDR2 SYDVKM.

The J gene is TRBJ2-3, the V gene TRBV11-3; 14 nucleotides agree with TRBD2. V gave up 3 bases and J gave up 1 base; unmatched junction bases: 3. This CDR3 is built from 17 residues. Germline CDR1 is SGHNT and CDR2 is YENEEA. CDR3 nucleotides: TGTGCCAGCAGCTTGGGACTAGCGGGAGCCGGCACAGATACGCAGTATTTT. This sequence encodes CASSLGLAGAGTDTQYF.

By sample share, this clone is medium-sized. This chain connects TRBV27 to TRBJ2-1, with D maybe TRBD1 (7 bases). V lost 8 bases, J lost 7 bases, and 15 bases lay in between. Per the germline V gene, CDR1 is MNHEY and CDR2 is SMNVEV (reference sequence). This CDR3 spans 13 amino acids. CDR3: CASLQQGRNEQFF. For the CDR3, the DNA is TGTGCCAGCCTGCAACAGGGGAGGAATGAGCAGTTCTTC.

The J gene is TRBJ2-3, the V gene TRBV9; 9 bases align to TRBD2. Germline V gene data show CDR1 as SGDLS and CDR2 as YYNGEE. The CDR3 covers 22 residues. Trimming removed 2 bases from V and 7 bases from J; junction bases left unmatched: 29. The CDR3 loop is CASSVFKRAGGPRESSGYTQYF. The CDR3 bases are TGTGCCAGCAGCGTGTTCAAGAGGGCGGGAGGGCCTCGGGAGTCATCCGGCTATACGCAGTATTTT.

The chain couples TRBV5-5 to TRBJ2-3; D unclear. The length of the CDR3 is 16 residues. The V end was cut by 0 bases, the J end by 2 bases, with 13 bases between. Germline values: CDR1 SGHKS, CDR2 YYEKEE (reference sequence). The CDR3 region is CASSLVGQEDTDTQYF. CDR3 DNA: TGTGCCAGCAGCTTGGTTGGGCAGGAAGACACAGATACGCAGTATTTT.

The CDR3 coding sequence is TGCGCCAGCAGCACCGGGACTAGTGTGACAGATACGCAGTATTTT. The encoded protein is CASSTGTSVTDTQYF. The chain combines TRBV5-1 with TRBJ2-3; 8 bases are shared with TRBD2. This CDR3 has 15 residues. J was trimmed by 3 bases and V by 4 bases; bases with no gene match: 7. CDR1 is SGHRS, CDR2 YFSETQ, per germline.

V and J are TRBV6-5 and TRBJ1-1; 7 positions agree with TRBD1. The length of the CDR3 is 13 residues. J gave up 4 bases and V 8 bases, and 7 bases lay outside the gene matches. CDR1 MNHEY and CDR2 SVGAGI come from the germline V gene. CDR3 bases: TGTGCCAGCGGAGAGACAGGGCTCACTGAAGCTTTCTTT. Translated: CASGETGLTEAFF.

This chain's CDR3 is CASSPVRGGISPLHF. The CDR3 region has the DNA TGTGCCAGTAGCCCGGTGAGGGGGGGAATTTCACCCCTCCACTTT. The chain joins TRBV19 to TRBJ1-6; TRBD1 is a possible D gene (6 bases). V was clipped by 6 bases and J by 9 bases, with 18 bases between them. Germline V gives CDR1 LNHDA, CDR2 SQIVND (reference sequence). This CDR3 has 15 residues.

V and J are TRBV21-1 and TRBJ2-2; no check of the table's D call, TRBD1, against the DNA was made. TRBV21-1 is assigned pseudogene status. CDR3 length: 17 amino acids. The CDR3 loop is CASSELDQGVSTGELFF. CDR3 nucleotides: TGTGCCAGCAGCGAATTGGATCAGGGGGTCAGCACCGGGGAGCTGTTTTTT.

This chain joins TRBV19 and TRBJ1-3; no clear D gene. This CDR3 contains 15 residues. Germline V gene data show CDR1 as LNHDA and CDR2 as SQIVND (reference sequence). V lost 6 bases and J 3 bases, leaving 15 bases between the germline ends. The CDR3 protein is CASREQRLVGNTIYF. Here the CDR3 DNA reads TGTGCCAGTAGAGAACAGAGATTAGTTGGAAACACCATATATTTT. The full variable domain, its missing parts supplied by reference TRBV19 and TRBJ1-3, is DGGITQSPKYLFRKEGQNVTLSCEQNLNHDAMYWYRQDPGQGLRLIYYSQIVNDFQKGDIAEGYSVSREKKESFPLTVTSAQKNPTAFYLCASREQRLVGNTIYFGEGSWLTVV.

V usage is TRBV7-2 and J usage is TRBJ2-3, with 10 bases fitting TRBD1. The V segment lost 2 bases and the J segment 4 bases; nucleotides outside the gene matches: 12. The CDR3 consists of 18 residues. Germline loops: CDR1 SGHTA, CDR2 FQGNSA. CDR3 in amino acids: CASSLRGGQGLWADTQYF. The CDR3 DNA sequence: TGTGCCAGCAGCTTACGGGGGGGACAGGGGTTATGGGCAGATACGCAGTATTTT.

V gene TRBV3-1 (or the pseudogene TRBV3-2) combines with J gene TRBJ1-2; TRBD1 matches at 8 bases. This CDR3 spans 16 amino acids. With V trimmed by 0 bases and J by 7 bases, 10 bases remained unmatched. Germline lookup yields CDR1 LGHDT and CDR2 YNNKEL (reference sequence). The CDR3 DNA is TGTGCCAGCAGCCAAGACCTCGGCAGGGGGCTGTCTGGCTACACCTTC. As protein: CASSQDLGRGLSGYTF.

In this sample, this clone turned up a few times. The chain employs TRBV5-1 and TRBJ2-7; tentative D call: TRBD2 (6 bases). The V gene's germline CDR1 is SGHRS and CDR2 YFSETQ. V shed 0 bases and J shed 0 bases, with 16 bases lying between them. This CDR3 is 17 amino acids long. In DNA, the CDR3 is TGCGCCAGCAGCTTGGGTTTCGGGGTCGGGAGCTCCTACGAGCAGTACTTC. Encoded protein: CASSLGFGVGSSYEQYF.